What follows are 21 T cell receptor beta chains derived from one specimen sequenced in a study of blood T cell repertoires in COVID-19. Sequencing used immunoSEQ multiplex PCR; TCRdb keeps in-frame clones, though not all of them. The sample contains about 200,000 clones, 75% to 90% of which appear only once. The specimen sequenced was PBMCs or T cells enriched from blood (not recorded which). The receptor set was obtained from a man in his forties who had recovered from COVID-19.

Remarks on this clone: This may be a read error: a much more frequent sequence differs by one nucleotide. V and J are TRBV25-1 and TRBJ2-2; 10 bases fit TRBD2. This CDR3 is built from 14 residues. Germline assignment: CDR1 MGHDK and CDR2 SYGVNS. After removal of 5 bases from V and 5 bases from J, the junction contained 2 bases not matched to a gene. CDR3 bases: TGTGCCAGCAGTAGCGGGAGGGAGACCGGGGAGCTGTTTTTT. Residues: CASSSGRETGELFF.

The genes are TRBV5-1 and TRBJ2-3, with TRBD2 matching 11 bases. The CDR3 is 15 residues long. With V trimmed by 2 bases and J by 2 bases, 1 base remained unmatched. The germline CDR1 and CDR2 sequences are SGHRS and YFSETQ. CDR3 region: CASSFSGRATDTQYF. DNA for the CDR3: TGCGCCAGCAGCTTTAGCGGGAGGGCCACAGATACGCAGTATTTT.

The chain employs TRBV7-2 and TRBJ2-1, with 7 positions matching TRBD1. CDR3 length equals 17 residues. The germline CDR1 and CDR2 sequences are SGHTA and FQGNSA. V lost 4 bases, J lost 3 bases, and 12 bases stayed unmatched. CDR3 sequence: CASSSPDRLRFYNEQFF. DNA of the CDR3: TGTGCCAGCAGCTCACCGGACAGGCTAAGATTCTACAATGAGCAGTTCTTC. Using reference TRBV7-2 and TRBJ2-1 for the parts outside the CDR3, the full variable domain is GAGVSQSPSNKVTEKGKDVELRCDPISGHTALYWYRQSLGQGLEFLIYFQGNSAPDKSGLPSDRFSAERTGGSVSTLTIQRTQQEDSAVYLCASSSPDRLRFYNEQFFGPGTRLTVL.

Note on this clone: Other DNA sequences in this specimen translate into the identical CDR3. The chain links TRBV11-2 to TRBJ2-7; 7 positions agree with TRBD2. The CDR3 runs to 14 residues. Germline CDR1 reads SGHAT; CDR2 reads FQNNGV. Trimming took 6 bases from V and 2 from J; bases not matched to a gene: 7. The CDR3 here is CASSFGGGPYEQYF. CDR3 DNA sequence: TGTGCCAGCAGTTTTGGGGGGGGTCCCTACGAGCAGTACTTC.

The chain combines TRBV28 with TRBJ1-2, with TRBD1 as a possible D gene (5 bases). CDR1 and CDR2 (germline): MDHEN, SYDVKM. Trimming pared 3 bases from V and 2 bases from J, leaving 13 bases between. The CDR3 extends over 15 amino acids. CDR3 loop: CASSFVHRKNYGYTF. In DNA form, the CDR3 reads TGTGCCAGCAGTTTTGTTCACAGGAAGAACTATGGCTACACCTTC.

This clone occurred a few times. The chain couples TRBV19 to TRBJ1-5; maybe TRBD1 (5 bases). The CDR3 has 14 amino acids. Trimming shortened V by 4 bases and J by 6 bases, and 13 bases separated the two germline ends. The V gene's germline CDR1 is LNHDA and CDR2 SQIVND (reference sequence). CDR3 in DNA: TGTGCCAGTAGTAGCCCCTCCGGGGGTCAGCCCCAGCATTTT. Its translation: CASSSPSGGQPQHF. Filled out from reference TRBV19 and TRBJ1-5, the complete variable domain reads DGGITQSPKYLFRKEGQNVTLSCEQNLNHDAMYWYRQDPGQGLRLIYYSQIVNDFQKGDIAEGYSVSREKKESFPLTVTSAQKNPTAFYLCASSSPSGGQPQHFGDGTRLSIL.

The gene calls are TRBV7-3 and TRBJ2-1; perhaps TRBD2 as D (5 bases). The CDR3 sequence is 13 residues long. Germline V gives CDR1 SGHTA, CDR2 FQGTGA. V lost 2 bases and J 5 bases, leaving 7 bases between the germline ends. CDR3 in DNA: TGTGCCAGCAGCTTAGCCGGGGACAATGAGCAGTTCTTC. It encodes CASSLAGDNEQFF.

The chain is built from TRBV29-1 and TRBJ1-5; D remains ambiguous. The germline V gene encodes CDR1 SQVTM and CDR2 ANQGSEA. This CDR3 has 13 residues. The germline V and J ends were trimmed by 7 bases and 0 bases, with 10 bases remaining between them. This chain's CDR3 is CSAIENSNQPQHF. CDR3 sequence (DNA): TGCAGCGCAATTGAGAATAGCAATCAGCCCCAGCATTTT.

This clone was counted only a few times. This chain uses TRBV9 with TRBJ1-4, with D perhaps TRBD1 (5 bases). Trimming removed 3 bases from V and 1 base from J, with 7 bases in between. This CDR3 has 14 residues. Germline CDR1 is SGDLS and CDR2 is YYNGEE. CDR3 residues: CASSAGGTNEKLFF. CDR3 sequence (DNA): TGTGCCAGCAGCGCGGGGGGAACTAATGAAAAACTGTTTTTT.

This chain connects TRBV18 to TRBJ2-3; 7 nucleotides line up with TRBD1. Trimming took 2 bases from V and 5 from J; bases not matched to a gene: 16. The CDR3 has 18 residues. Germline CDR1 reads KGHSH; CDR2 reads LQKENI. The CDR3 is CASSPFTTGTAIKDTQYF. CDR3 sequence (DNA): TGTGCCAGCTCACCATTTACAACCGGGACAGCGATAAAAGATACGCAGTATTTT.

The chain links TRBV7-3 to TRBJ1-1, with TRBD1 matching 8 bases. Losses at the gene ends were 1 base for V and 5 bases for J; bases not matched to a gene: 3. The CDR3 totals 14 residues. Germline V gene sequence: CDR1 SGHTA, CDR2 FQGTGA. CDR3 sequence (DNA): TGTGCCAGCAGCTTAAAACAGGGGGGGACTGAAGCTTTCTTT. Encoded protein: CASSLKQGGTEAFF.

The chain uses TRBV19 and TRBJ1-1; tentative D call: TRBD1 (5 bases). Germline V gene sequence: CDR1 LNHDA, CDR2 SQIVND (reference sequence). CDR3 size: 16 residues. Trimming shortened V by 3 bases and J by 0 bases, and 14 bases separated the two germline ends. CDR3 residues: CASSMRSAGMNTEAFF. CDR3 DNA sequence: TGTGCCAGTAGTATGAGGTCCGCAGGGATGAACACTGAAGCTTTCTTT.

J is TRBJ2-1 and V is TRBV7-9; D gene uncertain. The germline CDR1 and CDR2 sequences are SEHNR and FQNEAQ (reference sequence). The CDR3 spans 11 residues. The V gene lost 5 bases and the J gene lost 7 bases, with 6 bases spanning the gap. This CDR3 reads CASSGDNEQFF. CDR3 DNA: TGTGCCAGCAGCGGAGATAATGAGCAGTTCTTC.

In its sample, this clone was seen a few times. CDR3 region: CASSYSIWDINQPQHF. The CDR3 DNA is TGTGCCAGCAGTTACTCGATTTGGGACATAAATCAGCCCCAGCATTTT. The chain couples TRBV6-5 to TRBJ1-5; D is perhaps TRBD1 (6 bases). V lost 0 bases to trimming and J lost 4 bases, with 13 bases between them. Germline CDR1 is MNHEY and CDR2 is SVGAGI. The CDR3 covers 16 residues.

J is TRBJ1-2 and V is TRBV7-8; 7 nucleotides line up with TRBD1. The CDR3 has 14 amino acids. Trimming at V came to 5 bases and at J to 7 bases, leaving 10 bases not matched to a gene. Germline V gene lookup returns CDR1 SGHVS and CDR2 FQNEAQ. CDR3 bases: TGTGCCAGCAGCCTTAATTCGCCAGGGGGTGGCTACACCTTC. Translation: CASSLNSPGGGYTF. Drawing the rest from reference TRBV7-8 and TRBJ1-2, the complete variable domain is GAGVSQSPRYKVAKRGQDVALRCDPISGHVSLFWYQQALGQGPEFLTYFQNEAQLDKSGLPSDRFFAERPEGSVSTLKIQRTQQEDSAVYLCASSLNSPGGGYTFGSGTRLTVV.

This chain links TRBV6-5 with TRBJ1-1; 9 bases fit TRBD1. The junction had 8 bases not matched to a gene; V was cut back by 4 bases and J by 2 bases. The CDR3 totals 16 residues. Germline V CDR1 and CDR2: MNHEY, SVGAGI. The CDR3 coding sequence is TGTGCCAGCAGTTCCAGGACAGGGGCCGTAAACACTGAAGCTTTCTTT. Translating it yields CASSSRTGAVNTEAFF.

The chain combines TRBV30 with TRBJ1-2, with TRBD1 as a possible D gene (5 bases). The V end was cut by 0 bases, the J end by 4 bases, with 12 bases between. This CDR3 region has 14 residues. The germline V gene has CDR1 GTSNPN and CDR2 SVGIG (reference sequence). The CDR3 coding sequence is TGTGCCTGGAGTGTACAGTGGCAGGGCTATGGCTACACCTTC. Translation: CAWSVQWQGYGYTF. Based on the CDR3 plus reference TRBV30 and TRBJ1-2, the full variable domain is SQTIHQWPATLVQPVGSPLSLECTVEGTSNPNLYWYRQAAGRGLQLLFYSVGIGQISSEVPQNLSASRPQDRQFILSSKKLLLSDSGFYLCAWSVQWQGYGYTFGSGTRLTVV.

The chain combines TRBV7-8 with TRBJ1-4, with D possibly matching TRBD1 (6 bases). CDR3 length: 15 residues. Deletions cut 5 bases from V and 3 bases from J, with 13 bases between. The germline V gene has CDR1 SGHVS and CDR2 FQNEAQ. CDR3 residues: CASSPQDRANEKLFF. CDR3 bases: TGTGCCAGCAGCCCGCAGGACAGAGCTAATGAAAAACTGTTTTTT.

This clone came up once. The rearrangement joins TRBV6-5 to TRBJ1-1, with D tentatively TRBD1 (5 bases). Germline values: CDR1 MNHEY, CDR2 SVGAGI. Deletions cut 4 bases from V and 6 bases from J, with 15 bases between. The CDR3 loop spans 14 amino acids. DNA of the CDR3: TGTGCCAGCAGTTTCCTCCGCGGGGGATCTGAAGCTTTCTTT. Translation gives CASSFLRGGSEAFF.

In its sample, this clone was seen once. The chain recombines TRBV5-4 with TRBJ2-3; 7 bases line up with TRBD2. V shed 1 base and J 0 bases; nucleotides not matched to a gene: 5. CDR3 length: 16 residues. CDR1 and CDR2 (germline): SGHNT, YYREEE (reference sequence). CDR3 DNA sequence: TGTGCCAGCAGCTTGACTACGGGGGGTAGCACAGATACGCAGTATTTT. Its protein product is CASSLTTGGSTDTQYF.

This clone was counted once. This rearrangement joins TRBV29-1 to TRBJ1-2; D not certain. Germline loops: CDR1 SQVTM, CDR2 ANQGSEA. CDR3 length: 13 residues. V was trimmed by 4 bases and J by 0 bases, leaving 9 bases between them. CDR3 sequence reads: CSVGAGANYGYTF. CDR3 bases: TGCAGCGTTGGTGCGGGAGCTAACTATGGCTACACCTTC.